These T cell receptor beta chains were read from a single sample in a study of T-cell reconstitution after alpha-beta-depleted transplantation in children. TCRdb analysed the PCR reads with MiXCR anew, one entry per CDR3 protein. The sample consists of tens of thousands of distinct CDR3 sequences, 4.9% of them appearing once. Material: PBMCs, mostly from graft donor cells, obtained 180 days after TCRalphabeta/CD19-depleted stem cell transplant. The receptors come from a boy less than two years old who had a stem cell transplant for acute myeloid leukemia, so the T cells may come from the graft donor. The conserved cysteine and the conserved F or W are not part of the CDR3 here.

>TRBV12-3/TRBV12-4
ASSPAAGGFQTQY
>TRBV6-1
ASSSTGDYGYT
>TRBV7-9
ASRLLHGATNEKLF
>TRBV28
ASSLGRGSTDTQY
>TRBV12-3/TRBV12-4
ASISGLSGANVLT
>TRBV6-5
ASSFSRESGNGYT
>TRBV20-1
SARTYRGMNTGELF
>TRBV3-1
ASSQPGLRGDAPGELF
>TRBV6-2/TRBV6-3
ASNRLAPSYEQY
>TRBV6-5
ASSSGGASYNEQF
>TRBV12-3/TRBV12-4
ASSLTLAGGWDGYT
>TRBV12-3/TRBV12-4
TRSSPIRAGGPADTQY
>TRBV5-4
ASSSRGPIRTDTQY
>TRBV12-3/TRBV12-4
ASTLDRGTEAF
>TRBV12-3/TRBV12-4
ASSLRGGGQF
>TRBV5-1
ASSSSLAGRTTLETQY
>TRBV28
ASSLSGPNYGYT
>TRBV5-1
ASSLFSSYEQY
>TRBV12-3/TRBV12-4
ASSFGGGPTNSPLH
>TRBV20-1
SAGPWGNYGYT
>TRBV29-1
SAGQGTDTQY
>TRBV6-5
ASSYPTGAYEQY
>TRBV4-2
ASMPGPYSGNTIY
>TRBV29-1
SVYGSGQKETQY
>TRBV12-3/TRBV12-4
AISSDRGGSLSYNEQF
>TRBV6-5
ASTKGPSSFNYGYT
>TRBV11-1
ASSLGRQQSGVSEKLF
>TRBV12-3/TRBV12-4
ASSSPDRGNLSPLH
>TRBV7-9
ASSRRKLQGANYGYT
>TRBV6-5
ASRLLQGARDSPLH
>TRBV7-8
ASSQPLRGGSPEDRYNEQF
>TRBV30
AWSVSGELF
>TRBV27
ASSLGGSGNTIY
>TRBV6-5
ASSLRGGRDEQF
>TRBV11-2
ASSRTGAYSGNTIY
>TRBV7-2
ASSSRDSRSNQPQH